These 11 T cell receptor beta chains were all obtained from the same sample, sequenced in a study of shared clonotypes between healthy human individuals. Sequenced by immunoSEQ multiplex PCR; TCRdb stores in-frame clones only, minus some. The sample lists some 2,000,000 clones, approximately 95% seen once, with 0.85% to 1.3% in the top ten. CD45RO-negative CD8 cells positively selected for CCR7 made up the naive population, which excluded terminally differentiated effector memory CD45RA+ cells. The specimen was naive CD8+ T cells sorted from blood. Every receptor here comes from a man aged 18 to 29 in good health.

The chain is built from TRBV29-1 and TRBJ2-1, with 16 bases identical to TRBD2. The CDR3 has 18 amino acids. Germline V gene data show CDR1 as SQVTM and CDR2 as ANQGSEA. Unmatched junction bases numbered 5, after V lost 3 bases and J lost 0 bases. The CDR3 coding sequence is TGCAGCGTTGAGGGACTAGCGGGGGGGCCGAGCTCCTACAATGAGCAGTTCTTC. Its translation: CSVEGLAGGPSSYNEQFF.

CDR3 sequence (DNA): TGTGCCAGCAGCTCCCCTTGGGCTAGCGAAGCGAATGAGCAGTTCTTC. Amino acids: CASSSPWASEANEQFF. The V gene is TRBV11-2, the J gene TRBJ2-1, with D perhaps matching TRBD2 (6 bases). Germline values: CDR1 SGHAT, CDR2 FQNNGV. This CDR3 contains 16 residues. V was clipped by 4 bases and J by 7 bases, with 20 bases between them.

V and J are TRBV13 and TRBJ1-2; D remains unclear. This CDR3 has 15 residues. The V end was cut by 5 bases, the J end by 2 bases, with 15 bases between. Germline lookup yields CDR1 PRHDT and CDR2 FYEKMQ (reference sequence). The CDR3: CASSPLSEGNYGYTF. The CDR3 DNA reads as TGTGCCAGCAGCCCCCTTAGCGAGGGAAACTATGGCTACACCTTC.

This clone showed up just once. Here the CDR3 DNA reads TGTGCCAGCAGCTCGAATAGAGAGGGGGCCCCAGGTCCCGAAGCTTTCTTT. Protein sequence: CASSSNREGAPGPEAFF. This rearrangement joins TRBV7-9 to TRBJ1-1, with TRBD1 identical over 7 bases. Germline CDR1 reads SEHNR; CDR2 reads FQNEAQ (reference sequence). This CDR3 has 17 residues. The V segment lost 4 bases and the J segment 8 bases; nucleotides outside the gene matches: 19.

This clone is a singleton in its sample. The genes are TRBV10-3 and TRBJ1-2; D is undetermined. This CDR3 comprises 13 residues. Germline assignment: CDR1 ENHRY and CDR2 SYGVKD. The V end lost 2 bases, the J end lost 8 bases, and 12 bases lay between the germline ends. CDR3 DNA sequence: TGTGCCATCAGTGAGCCCGACTATTTGGGCTACACCTTC. Its translation is CAISEPDYLGYTF.

The CDR3 reads CASSLYAGHEQYF. The CDR3 DNA sequence: TGTGCCAGCAGCTTATACGCAGGGCACGAGCAGTACTTC. V usage is TRBV11-2 and J usage is TRBJ2-7; tentative D call: TRBD1 (5 bases). CDR3 length: 13 amino acids. Germline V gene lookup returns CDR1 SGHAT and CDR2 FQNNGV. V was trimmed by 2 bases and J by 5 bases, leaving 10 bases between them.

The chain uses TRBV5-1 and TRBJ2-1; TRBD2 matches at 9 bases. The V gene's germline CDR1 is SGHRS and CDR2 YFSETQ. V shed 4 bases and J 1 base; nucleotides not matched to a gene: 3. The CDR3 is made up of 15 amino acids. The CDR3 coding sequence is TGCGCCAGCAGCGGAAGCGGGGGGTCCTACAATGAGCAGTTCTTC. Translating gives CASSGSGGSYNEQFF.

The gene calls are TRBV4-2 and TRBJ2-2; D gene unclear. This CDR3 has 14 residues. Trimming cost V 0 bases and J 4 bases, with 6 bases left between them. Germline values: CDR1 LGHNA, CDR2 YNFKEQ. The CDR3 protein is CASSQDPITGELFF. In nucleotides, the CDR3 is TGTGCCAGCAGCCAAGATCCCATCACCGGGGAGCTGTTTTTT.

The chain couples TRBV4-1 to TRBJ1-2; 8 nucleotides align to TRBD1. Germline assignment: CDR1 MGHRA and CDR2 YSYEKL. This CDR3 spans 12 amino acids. V was clipped by 9 bases and J by 8 bases; unmatched bases: 8. This chain's CDR3 is CASGGTGPGYTF. DNA for the CDR3: TGCGCCAGTGGAGGGACAGGCCCGGGCTACACCTTC.

Only one count was recorded for this clone. The chain joins TRBV9 to TRBJ2-7; 7 bases are a match to TRBD1. This CDR3 is built from 13 residues. The J segment lost 6 bases and the V segment lost 4 bases, leaving 7 bases of the junction unmatched. Germline-derived CDR1 and CDR2 are SGDLS and YYNGEE. CDR3 amino acids: CASSLRQGGEQYF. In DNA, the CDR3 is TGTGCCAGCAGCTTAAGACAGGGCGGCGAGCAGTACTTC.

The rearrangement links TRBV6-1 to TRBJ1-3; D unclear. CDR1 is MNHNS and CDR2 is SASEGT in the germline V gene. The CDR3 contains 16 residues. Trimming left V 1 base short and J 0 bases short, with 10 bases between. The CDR3 bases are TGTGCCAGCAGTGAAGTGACCGTACTCTCTGGAAACACCATATATTTT. It specifies CASSEVTVLSGNTIYF.